The 17 T cell receptor beta chains in this list originate from one sample, sequenced in a study of blood T cell repertoires in COVID-19. This table comes from immunoSEQ multiplex PCR, and its TCRdb copy is limited to in-frame clones, with some not included. The table shows under 130,000 clones, with 81% occurring only once. The sequenced material came from peripheral blood. The receptors were gathered from an older man with acute or convalescent COVID-19.

The chain has TRBV11-2 and TRBJ2-3; D perhaps matches TRBD1 (5 bases). The CDR3 extends over 14 amino acids. V lost 2 bases and J 2 bases, leaving 8 bases between the germline ends. The germline CDR1 and CDR2 sequences are SGHAT and FQNNGV. CDR3 loop: CASSLRQITDTQYF. The CDR3 coding sequence is TGTGCCAGCAGCTTAAGACAGATCACAGATACGCAGTATTTT.

The chain has TRBV7-6 and TRBJ2-1; 9 nucleotides align to TRBD1. V lost 5 bases, J lost 4 bases, and 6 bases stayed unmatched. Germline CDR1 is SGHVS and CDR2 is FNYEAQ. The CDR3 runs 15 residues. The CDR3 loop is CASSQYGQGYNEQFF. The CDR3, as DNA: TGTGCCAGCAGCCAATACGGACAGGGGTACAATGAGCAGTTCTTC.

V and J are TRBV28 and TRBJ1-5; TRBD1 matches 9 bases. The V and J ends lost 10 bases and 8 bases, in that order; junction bases with no gene match: 15. The CDR3 has 15 amino acids. The germline V gene encodes CDR1 MDHEN and CDR2 SYDVKM. The CDR3 loop is CATITGTGRTEPQHF. Written as DNA, the CDR3 is TGTGCCACCATTACCGGGACAGGGCGAACGGAGCCCCAGCATTTT.

J is TRBJ2-7 and V is TRBV18, with 9 bases fitting TRBD1. Losses at the gene ends were 3 bases for V and 9 bases for J; bases not matched to a gene: 18. The CDR3 contains 17 residues. The germline CDR1 and CDR2 sequences are KGHSH and LQKENI. The CDR3 region has the DNA TGTGCCAGCTCACCGCGAATTTCGGGACAGGGTCTTTTACGGCAGTACTTC. Translation: CASSPRISGQGLLRQYF.

A single count supports this clone. In nucleotides, the CDR3 is TGTGCCAGCAGTTACCCATACAATGAGCAGTTCTTC. It specifies CASSYPYNEQFF. The chain has TRBV6-2 or TRBV6-3 and TRBJ2-1, with D unclear. The CDR3 extends over 12 amino acids. Germline loops: CDR1 MNHEY, CDR2 SVGEGT. Between the trimmed V and J ends, which lost 2 bases and 4 bases, there was a span of 3 bases.

The rearrangement links TRBV27 to TRBJ1-6; D might be TRBD1 (5 bases). This CDR3 has 12 residues. Germline V gives CDR1 MNHEY, CDR2 SMNVEV (reference sequence). Trimming took off 6 bases at V and 12 bases at J, with 12 bases between the two ends. The DNA for the CDR3 is TGTGCCAGCAGGAACGGGGGAAGACCCCTCCACTTT. This encodes CASRNGGRPLHF.

The J gene is TRBJ2-6, the V gene TRBV29-1, with 7 bases identical to TRBD1. Germline-derived CDR1 and CDR2 are SQVTM and ANQGSEA. This CDR3 comprises 16 residues. V shed 6 bases and J 0 bases; nucleotides not matched to a gene: 8. The CDR3 nucleotides read TGCAGCGTGGGGGACAGAGGATTCTCTGGGGCCAACGTCCTGACTTTC. Translation: CSVGDRGFSGANVLTF.

This chain uses TRBV7-8 with TRBJ2-5; 9 positions agree with TRBD2. V shed 5 bases and J 4 bases; nucleotides not matched to a gene: 17. CDR1 and CDR2 (germline): SGHVS, FQNEAQ. This CDR3 has 18 amino acids. In nucleotides, the CDR3 is TGTGCCAGCAGCCCCCGATATGGCGGGGGGGGCAAGGGAGAGACCCAGTACTTC. It translates to CASSPRYGGGGKGETQYF.

J is TRBJ2-1 and V is TRBV11-3; 11 bases match TRBD2. With V trimmed by 3 bases and J by 10 bases, 11 bases remained unmatched. The germline gives CDR1 SGHNT, CDR2 YENEEA. This CDR3 has 16 amino acids. The CDR3 DNA sequence: TGTGCCAGCAGCTTCAAGGGCACTAGCGGGAGAGAGGAGCAGTTCTTC. Its translation: CASSFKGTSGREEQFF.

V is TRBV7-2 and J is TRBJ2-5; tentative D call: TRBD2 (5 bases). The CDR3 contains 16 residues. V dropped 5 bases and J dropped 1 base, with 17 bases sitting between them. Germline CDR1 and CDR2: SGHTA and FQGNSA. The CDR3 DNA is TGTGCCAGCAGCACACGGACTCACCAATTCCAAGAGACCCAGTACTTC. As protein: CASSTRTHQFQETQYF. The entire variable domain, with the rest obtained from reference TRBV7-2 and TRBJ2-5, is as follows: GAGVSQSPSNKVTEKGKDVELRCDPISGHTALYWYRQSLGQGLEFLIYFQGNSAPDKSGLPSDRFSAERTGGSVSTLTIQRTQQEDSAVYLCASSTRTHQFQETQYFGPGTRLLVL.

The chain carries TRBV7-3 and TRBJ1-1; D is perhaps TRBD1 (6 bases). V lost 3 bases to trimming and J lost 6 bases, with 14 bases between them. This CDR3 has 14 residues. The germline CDR1 and CDR2 sequences are SGHTA and FQGTGA. The CDR3 sequence: CASSFDRWPAEAFF. DNA of the CDR3: TGTGCCAGCAGCTTCGACAGGTGGCCGGCTGAAGCTTTCTTT. Supplemented by reference TRBV7-3 and TRBJ1-1, the full variable domain reads GAGVSQTPSNKVTEKGKYVELRCDPISGHTALYWYRQSLGQGPEFLIYFQGTGAADDSGLPNDRFFAVRPEGSVSTLKIQRTERGDSAVYLCASSFDRWPAEAFFGQGTRLTVV.

J is TRBJ2-2 and V is TRBV19, with D unclear. Trimming cost V 5 bases and J 5 bases, with 12 bases left between them. This CDR3 has 14 residues. The germline gives CDR1 LNHDA, CDR2 SQIVND (reference sequence). The CDR3 is CASSVPILTGELFF. The CDR3 DNA is TGTGCCAGTAGTGTCCCTATATTAACCGGGGAGCTGTTTTTT.

The chain employs TRBV18 and TRBJ2-7; TRBD1 might be the D (6 bases). CDR3 length: 12 residues. Germline CDR1 and CDR2: KGHSH and LQKENI. Trimming shortened V by 4 bases and J by 4 bases, and 8 bases separated the two germline ends. The CDR3 DNA follows: TGTGCCAGCTCACAAGACAGGTACGAGCAGTACTTC. It encodes CASSQDRYEQYF.

The V call is TRBV6-2 or TRBV6-3, the J call TRBJ1-2; 10 nucleotides agree with TRBD1. CDR1 and CDR2 from the germline V gene are MNHEY and SVGEGT. This CDR3 region has 16 residues. V was pared by 2 bases and J by 8 bases, with 11 bases of the junction left unmatched. CDR3 amino acids: CASSYLGTGVPLGYTF. DNA of the CDR3: TGTGCCAGCAGTTACCTCGGGACAGGGGTCCCGCTAGGCTACACCTTC.

The chain uses TRBV4-1 and TRBJ2-1; 7 nucleotides match TRBD2. The CDR3 consists of 18 residues. V was pared by 0 bases and J by 5 bases, with 13 bases of the junction left unmatched. From germline, CDR1 is MGHRA and CDR2 YSYEKL. CDR3 nucleotides: TGCGCCAGCAGCCAAGATTCTTGGCGCGGCGGGAGTAACAATGAGCAGTTCTTC. Protein product: CASSQDSWRGGSNNEQFF.

The chain carries TRBV3-1 (or the pseudogene TRBV3-2) and TRBJ1-3, with D possibly being TRBD1 (6 bases). Looked up from germline, CDR1 is LGHDT and CDR2 is YNNKEL (reference sequence). CDR3 length: 17 residues. The V and J ends lost 1 base and 0 bases respectively, with 13 bases between them. The CDR3 DNA sequence: TGTGCCAGCAGCCAAGGGGGGGGCAGCAGCTCTGGAAACACCATATATTTT. It specifies CASSQGGGSSSGNTIYF.

The gene calls are TRBV27 and TRBJ2-1, with D perhaps matching TRBD2 (6 bases). Trimming shortened V by 4 bases and J by 0 bases, and 16 bases separated the two germline ends. Germline loops: CDR1 MNHEY, CDR2 SMNVEV (reference sequence). The CDR3 sequence is 17 residues long. The CDR3 is CASSSTPKRASYNEQFF. CDR3 nucleotide sequence: TGTGCCAGCAGTTCTACCCCCAAGCGGGCCTCCTACAATGAGCAGTTCTTC.